A selection of T cell receptor beta chains follows, all from one sample in a study of CXCR3-negative and CXCR3-positive naive CD8 T cells. TCRdb reanalyzed the 5' RACE reads and collapses them to one entry per CDR3 protein, without DNA. The data show around 130,000 distinct CDR3 sequences, and the top ten clones hold about 0.54%. Sequences were obtained from naive CXCR3+ CD8+ T cells from blood. All receptors come from a human donor in good health. Some clones in this sample may be carry-over from other donors' samples. Both conserved end residues are part of each CDR3. Fields, in order: V gene, J gene, CDR3 protein.

TRBV29-1	TRBJ2-7	CSVEDPPYEQYF
TRBV11-2	TRBJ2-3	CASSLAPQGWTDTQYF
TRBV20-1	TRBJ2-7	CSARDLSGSPYEQYF
TRBV7-3	TRBJ1-6	CASSLAGQAKAPLHF
TRBV20-1	TRBJ2-3	CSARDWARSRDTQYF
TRBV6-2/TRBV6-3	TRBJ2-3	CASSYGAGGGDTQYF
TRBV12-3/TRBV12-4	TRBJ2-1	CASIGGNYNEQFF
TRBV7-9	TRBJ2-1	CASSLLGFRYNEQFF
TRBV21-1	TRBJ2-7	CASPTWGHADLREQYF
TRBV5-1	TRBJ1-6	CASSLEAGYSPLHF
TRBV12-3/TRBV12-4	TRBJ1-1	CASRPRGYLNTEAFF
TRBV5-5	TRBJ2-1	CASSPLLPGLAGGFHNEQFF
TRBV7-2	TRBJ1-1	CASSSVSGLLDTEAFF
TRBV5-1	TRBJ2-5	CASSFRDRSQETQYF
TRBV20-1	TRBJ1-1	CSARDIRADHTEAFF
TRBV10-3	TRBJ2-2	CAIRDMNTGELFF
TRBV5-6	TRBJ1-5	CASSFTTASNQPQHF
TRBV27	TRBJ1-1	CASSLSGTGDTEAFF
TRBV12-3/TRBV12-4	TRBJ2-3	CASTLPGSGGPFTDTQYF
TRBV16	TRBJ2-7	CASSRRGRGFEQYF
TRBV6-2/TRBV6-3	TRBJ1-6	CASSYVRSSYNSPLHF
TRBV29-1	TRBJ2-1	CSVTETGYSYNEQFF
TRBV7-9	TRBJ2-7	CASRGGGEREGSYEQYF
TRBV29-1	TRBJ2-7	CSVRDLYEQYF
TRBV29-1	TRBJ2-1	CSVGDYNRGGIYNEQFF
TRBV14	TRBJ1-6	CASSQALRGNSPLHF
TRBV23-1	TRBJ2-1	CASSQNLRRDNEQFF
TRBV5-5	TRBJ2-2	CASSFLWRPTGANTGELFF
TRBV7-6	TRBJ2-7	CASSETGGGYEQYF
TRBV7-9	TRBJ2-1	CASSPSPWGQFF
TRBV7-9	TRBJ2-5	CASSFPSGIEETQYF
TRBV29-1	TRBJ2-1	CSVESFGTGAGNEQFF
TRBV29-1	TRBJ2-7	CSVVSGREMYEQYF
TRBV19	TRBJ1-2	CASSIDIQGNYGYTF
TRBV7-9	TRBJ2-5	CASSSLAGQGRETQYF
TRBV9	TRBJ2-1	CASSVASGRAGPINEQFF
TRBV20-1	TRBJ2-1	CSALRSEWNEQFF
TRBV20-1	TRBJ1-1	CSAIGGEGVFTEAFF
TRBV11-2	TRBJ2-7	CASSQDYVEQYF
TRBV7-9	TRBJ2-5	CASSSDRHRETQYF
TRBV28	TRBJ1-1	CASSLVLKNTEAFF
TRBV7-9	TRBJ2-3	CASSSSTDRRDTQYF
TRBV30	TRBJ1-2	CAWSDGSYGYTF
TRBV6-2/TRBV6-3	TRBJ2-2	CASSYMSGSPSGELFF
TRBV6-5	TRBJ2-3	CASRPTGIITDTQYF
TRBV11-2	TRBJ2-5	CASNSYGTIDETQYF
TRBV6-5	TRBJ2-2	CASSYDGGQAGELFF
TRBV7-6	TRBJ2-3	CASSLEAGGTDTQYF
TRBV7-3	TRBJ2-7	CASTRGQGTYEQYF
TRBV11-2	TRBJ1-1	CASSSFSGVNTEAFF
TRBV9	TRBJ2-1	CASSPDPSYNEQFF
TRBV9	TRBJ2-3	CASSDLWSNTQYF
TRBV12-3/TRBV12-4	TRBJ1-1	CASSSELRGAFF
TRBV28	TRBJ2-7	CASSPQDEQYF